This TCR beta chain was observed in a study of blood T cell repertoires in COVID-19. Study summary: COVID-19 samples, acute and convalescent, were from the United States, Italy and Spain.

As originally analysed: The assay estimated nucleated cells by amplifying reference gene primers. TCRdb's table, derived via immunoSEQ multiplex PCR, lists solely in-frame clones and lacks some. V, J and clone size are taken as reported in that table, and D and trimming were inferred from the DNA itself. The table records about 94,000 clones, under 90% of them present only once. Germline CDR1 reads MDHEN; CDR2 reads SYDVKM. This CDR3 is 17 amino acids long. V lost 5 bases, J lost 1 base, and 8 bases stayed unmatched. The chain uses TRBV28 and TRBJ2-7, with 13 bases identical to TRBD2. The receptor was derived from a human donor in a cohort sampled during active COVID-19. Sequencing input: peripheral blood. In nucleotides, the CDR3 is TGTGCCAGCAGTCCCAGGACTAGCGGGAGTTTTTCCTACGAGCAGTACTTC. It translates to CASSPRTSGSFSYEQYF. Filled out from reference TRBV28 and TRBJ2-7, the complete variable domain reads DVKVTQSSRYLVKRTGEKVFLECVQDMDHENMFWYRQDPGLGLRLIYFSYDVKMKEKGDIPEGYSVSREKKERFSLILESASTNQTSMYLCASSPRTSGSFSYEQYFGPGTRLTVT.